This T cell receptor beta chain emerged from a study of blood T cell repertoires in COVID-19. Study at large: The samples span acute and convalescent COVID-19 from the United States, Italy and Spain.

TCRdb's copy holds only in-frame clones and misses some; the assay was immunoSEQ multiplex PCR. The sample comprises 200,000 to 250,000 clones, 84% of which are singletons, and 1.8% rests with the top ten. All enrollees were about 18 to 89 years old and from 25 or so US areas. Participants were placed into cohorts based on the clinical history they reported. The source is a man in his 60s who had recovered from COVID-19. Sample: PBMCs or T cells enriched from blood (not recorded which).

This CDR3 reads CASRRDRGNTEAFF. Here the CDR3 DNA reads TGTGCCAGCAGACGGGACAGGGGGAACACTGAAGCTTTCTTT. The chain is built from TRBV6-4 and TRBJ1-1; 10 bases map to TRBD1. The CDR3 covers 14 residues. Germline CDR1 and CDR2: MRHNA and SNTAGT. V shed 6 bases and J 1 base; nucleotides not matched to a gene: 2.